Listed below are T cell receptor beta chains from one sample, sequenced in a study of T cell responses to AZD1222 COVID-19 vaccine. Sequenced by immunoSEQ multiplex PCR; TCRdb stores in-frame clones only, minus some. This table has over 110,000 clones, about 90% appearing once. Specimen: peripheral blood, collected 28 days after the second AZD1222 dose. The receptors originated from an adult who received the AZD1222 COVID-19 vaccine. The CDR3 runs from the conserved cysteine through the conserved F or W. The D gene is left open where the match is weak. Part of the rows lack a size; the others show once, few, many or a class for expanded clones.

TGCGCCAGCAAATCCGGGCAGGAGGTTGAAGCTTTCTTT CASKSGQEVEAFF - TRBJ1-1 - TRBV5-1
TGTGCCAGCAGTTCAGCGGGAGAAGGAGGCGAGCAGTACTTC CASSSAGEGGEQYF - TRBJ2-7 TRBD2 TRBV6-6
TGTGCCAGCAGCTTAATGAGACGTCACTATGGCTACACCTTC CASSLMRRHYGYTF - TRBJ1-2 - TRBV7-2
TGCAGTGCCAGCAGAAGATATGGCTACACCTTC CSASRRYGYTF - TRBJ1-2 - TRBV20-1
TGTGCCAGCAGCTTGGGACTAGCGGGGTTCACAGATACGCAGTATTTT CASSLGLAGFTDTQYF once TRBJ2-3 TRBD2 TRBV11-2
TGTGCCAGCAGTTTGGGGAATGAGCAGTTCTTC CASSLGNEQFF - TRBJ2-1 - TRBV28
TGTGCCAGCAGCCAAGATAGGGGCCTAGGGGAGTGGCCGGACACCATATATTTT CASSQDRGLGEWPDTIYF - TRBJ1-3 - TRBV4-2
TGTGCCAGCAGTGAACACTACAATGAGCAGTTCTTC CASSEHYNEQFF - TRBJ2-1 - TRBV6-1
TGTGCCTGGCTTATGAACACTGAAGCTTTCTTT CAWLMNTEAFF many TRBJ1-1 - TRBV30
TGTGCCAGCAGTGACACCTCAGCGGGAGGGCCAGTCGGGGAGCTGTTTTTT CASSDTSAGGPVGELFF - TRBJ2-2 TRBD2 TRBV6-4
TGTGCCAGCAGCCAACTTAGCCTAGCGGGAGCTTTCTTT CASSQLSLAGAFF - TRBJ1-1 - TRBV5-5
TGTGCCAGCAGCCTGGACAGGGGAAGATACAATGAGCAGTTCTTC CASSLDRGRYNEQFF - TRBJ2-1 TRBD1 TRBV7-8
TGTGCCAGCAGGAAGGTAGCGGGAGTCTACAATGAGCAGTTCTTC CASRKVAGVYNEQFF - TRBJ2-1 TRBD2 TRBV2
TGTGCCACCAGTGATTACCGGGGCGACAACTATGGCTACACCTTC CATSDYRGDNYGYTF - TRBJ1-2 - TRBV24-1
TGTGCCAGCAGTTACTCGGGACAGGGGACCTATGGCTACACCTTC CASSYSGQGTYGYTF - TRBJ1-2 TRBD1 TRBV6-2/TRBV6-3